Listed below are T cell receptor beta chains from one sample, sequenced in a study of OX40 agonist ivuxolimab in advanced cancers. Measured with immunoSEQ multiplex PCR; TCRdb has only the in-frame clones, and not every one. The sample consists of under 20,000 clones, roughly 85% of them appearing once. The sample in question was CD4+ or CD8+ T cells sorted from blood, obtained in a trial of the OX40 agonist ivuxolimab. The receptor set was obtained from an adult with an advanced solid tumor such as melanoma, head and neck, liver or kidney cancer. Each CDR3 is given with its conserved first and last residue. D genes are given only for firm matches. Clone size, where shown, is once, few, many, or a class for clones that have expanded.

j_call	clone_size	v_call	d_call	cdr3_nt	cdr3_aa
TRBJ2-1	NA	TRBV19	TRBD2	TGTGCCAGTAGCCCCGGGAGGCTTACCCTATACAATGAGCAGTTCTTC	CASSPGRLTLYNEQFF
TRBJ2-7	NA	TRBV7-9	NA	TGTGCCAGCAGCCTGGGGAGTTACGAGCAGTACTTC	CASSLGSYEQYF
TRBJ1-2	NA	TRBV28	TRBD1	TGTGCCAGCAGTGTCGGGACAGGGACCTATGGCTACACCTTC	CASSVGTGTYGYTF
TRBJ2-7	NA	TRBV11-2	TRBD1	TGTGCCAGCAGCTACGGACAGGGCACCTACGAGCAGTACTTC	CASSYGQGTYEQYF
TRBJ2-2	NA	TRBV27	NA	TGTGCCAGCAGTTTGAGCGGTACGAACACCGGGGAGCTGTTTTTT	CASSLSGTNTGELFF
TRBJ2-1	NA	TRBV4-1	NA	TGCGCCAGCAGCCGGCTGGGGGACAATGAGCAGTTCTTC	CASSRLGDNEQFF
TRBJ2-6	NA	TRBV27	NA	TGTGCCAGCAGTTTATTTGGACCCCCAGGGGCCAACGTCCTGACTTTC	CASSLFGPPGANVLTF
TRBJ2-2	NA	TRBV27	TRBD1	TGTGCCAGCAATCACCGACAGGGTGACACCGGGGAGCTGTTTTTT	CASNHRQGDTGELFF
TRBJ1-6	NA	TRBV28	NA	TGTGCCAGCAGCCTTGGACAGTATAATTCACCCCTCCACTTT	CASSLGQYNSPLHF
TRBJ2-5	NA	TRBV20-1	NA	TGCAGTGCTCGCTGGACCGACACTCAGTACTTC	CSARWTDTQYF
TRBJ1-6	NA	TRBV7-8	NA	TGTGCCAGCAGCTTAGTGTACAGTAATTCACCCCTCCACTTT	CASSLVYSNSPLHF
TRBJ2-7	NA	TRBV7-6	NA	TGTGCCAGCAGCTCAGAGGCGCAGGGGTACTACGAGCAGTACTTC	CASSSEAQGYYEQYF
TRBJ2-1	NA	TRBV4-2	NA	TGTGCCAGCAGCCAAGAGTTGTCTGATCTAGCACGGTCCGTCTTC	CASSQELSDLARSVF
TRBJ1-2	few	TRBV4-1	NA	TGCGCCAGCAGCCAAGCAATGAGGAACTACACCTTC	CASSQAMRNYTF
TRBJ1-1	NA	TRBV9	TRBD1	TGTGCCAGCAGCGTAGGACAGGGGAACACTGAAGCTTTCTTT	CASSVGQGNTEAFF
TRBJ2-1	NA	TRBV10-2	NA	TGCGCCAGCAGTGAAGAACTGGAATATTTTGAGCAGTTCTTC	CASSEELEYFEQFF
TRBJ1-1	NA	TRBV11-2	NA	TGTGCCAGCAGCCTATCGGGCACTGAAGCTTTCTTT	CASSLSGTEAFF
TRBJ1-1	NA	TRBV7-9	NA	TGTGCCAGCAGGTTGAACACTGAAGCTTTCTTT	CASRLNTEAFF
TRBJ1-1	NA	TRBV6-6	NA	TGTGCCAGTTCGCTATCGGAATTTGCCTCTGAAGCTTTCTTT	CASSLSEFASEAFF
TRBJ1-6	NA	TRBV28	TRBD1	TGTGCCAGCAGCTTCGGACAGGATAATTCACCCCTCCACTTT	CASSFGQDNSPLHF
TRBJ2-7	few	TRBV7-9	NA	TGTGCCAGCAGCCATGACGTGGCAGCCTCCCGGGACGAGCAGTACTTC	CASSHDVAASRDEQYF
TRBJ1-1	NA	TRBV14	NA	TGTGCCAGCAGCCAAATGCGGCCCTCTGAAGCTTTCTTT	CASSQMRPSEAFF
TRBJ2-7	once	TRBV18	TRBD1	TGTGCCAGCTCCCCCCGGGACAGGGCCCCCCACGAGCAGTACTTC	CASSPRDRAPHEQYF
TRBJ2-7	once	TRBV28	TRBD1	TGTGCCAGCAGAAACACCGGGACAGCTGCTTCCTACGAGCAGTACTTC	CASRNTGTAASYEQYF
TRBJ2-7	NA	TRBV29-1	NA	TGCAGCGTTGAGACCCTAACTGGACAGAACTACGAGCAGTACTTC	CSVETLTGQNYEQYF
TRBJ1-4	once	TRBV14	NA	TGTGCCAGCAGCCAAAGGCAGGATGATGAAAAACTGTTTTTT	CASSQRQDDEKLFF
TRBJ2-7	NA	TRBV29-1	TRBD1	TGCAGCGTTGAAAGGACAGGGAACACCTACGAGCAGTACTTC	CSVERTGNTYEQYF
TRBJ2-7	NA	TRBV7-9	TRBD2	TGTGCCAGCAGCTCGATAAGTGGGACTAGCGGCTACGAGCAGTACTTC	CASSSISGTSGYEQYF
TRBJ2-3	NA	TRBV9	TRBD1	TGTGCCAGCAGCGCATCCGGGACAGGGGGCTTGGATACGCAGTATTTT	CASSASGTGGLDTQYF
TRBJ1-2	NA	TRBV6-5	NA	TGTGCCAGCAGTTACCAACAGGAGAACTATGGCTACACCTTC	CASSYQQENYGYTF
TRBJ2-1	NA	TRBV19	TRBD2	TGTGCCAGTAGTAGCTGGACTAGCGGATACAATGAGCAGTTCTTC	CASSSWTSGYNEQFF
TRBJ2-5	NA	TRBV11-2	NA	TGTGCCAGCAGCTCTAGGGAGACCCAGTACTTC	CASSSRETQYF
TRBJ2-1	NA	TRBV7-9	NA	TGTGCCAGCAGCTTAGTACGATGGCAGCTCTCCTACAATGAGCAGTTCTTC	CASSLVRWQLSYNEQFF
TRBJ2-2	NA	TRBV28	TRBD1	TGTGCCAGCAGACTGACAGGGGCGAGCACCGGGGAGCTGTTTTTT	CASRLTGASTGELFF
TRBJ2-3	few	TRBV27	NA	TGTGCCAGCAGTTTAACCGCCCCCTCGGGGGATACGCAGTATTTT	CASSLTAPSGDTQYF
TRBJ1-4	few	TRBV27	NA	TGTGCCAGCAGTTCATCCGTGGACAGACGATCTGAAAAACTGTTTTTT	CASSSSVDRRSEKLFF
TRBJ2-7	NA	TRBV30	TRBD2	TGTGCCTGGAGCGTCGGACTAGGGATGTACGAGCAGTACTTC	CAWSVGLGMYEQYF
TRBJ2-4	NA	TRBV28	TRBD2	TGTGCCAGCAGTTTAGGGGAGGGAGTAAGCATTCAGTACTTC	CASSLGEGVSIQYF
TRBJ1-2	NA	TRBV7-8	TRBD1	TGTGCCAGCAGCCTAACCATAACAGGGGGCGCTTACGGCTACACCTTC	CASSLTITGGAYGYTF
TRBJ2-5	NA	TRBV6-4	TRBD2	TGTGCCAGCAGTTACATCCTAGCGGGACAAGAGACCCAGTACTTC	CASSYILAGQETQYF
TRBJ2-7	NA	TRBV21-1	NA	TGTGCCAGCAGCATGCGGACAGGGGCGCTCTACGAGCAGTACTTC	CASSMRTGALYEQYF